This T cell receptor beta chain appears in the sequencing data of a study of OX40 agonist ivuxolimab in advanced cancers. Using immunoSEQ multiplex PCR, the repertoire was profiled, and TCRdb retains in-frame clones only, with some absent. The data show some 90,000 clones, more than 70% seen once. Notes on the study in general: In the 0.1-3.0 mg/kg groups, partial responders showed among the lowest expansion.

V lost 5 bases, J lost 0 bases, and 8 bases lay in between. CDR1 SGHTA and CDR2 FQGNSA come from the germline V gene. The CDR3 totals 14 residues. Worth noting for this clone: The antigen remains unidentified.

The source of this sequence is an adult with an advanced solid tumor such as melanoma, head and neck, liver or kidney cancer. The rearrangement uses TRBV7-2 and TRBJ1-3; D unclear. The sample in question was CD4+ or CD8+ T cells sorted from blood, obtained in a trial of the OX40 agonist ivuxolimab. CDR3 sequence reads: CASSPRISGNTIYF. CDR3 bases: TGTGCCAGCAGCCCCCGGATCTCTGGAAACACCATATATTTT.